The rows below give T cell receptor beta chains drawn from one sample of a study of blood T cell repertoires in COVID-19. The method was immunoSEQ multiplex PCR; TCRdb's version includes in-frame clones alone and lacks a portion of them. The sample yields about 250,000 clones, 65% to 90% seen once. The material sequenced was PBMCs or T cells enriched from blood (not recorded which). These receptors came from a woman aged 45 to 65 with acute COVID-19. Each CDR3 is given with its conserved first and last residue. The order of the fields is CDR3 length, clone size, D gene, J gene, V gene, CDR3 DNA, CDR3 protein. A D gene is named only where the DNA matches it firmly. Some rows have no size entry. The others give once, few or many, or a class for an expanded clone.

15 NA NA TRBJ1-5 TRBV19 TGTGCCAGTAGTACCAGGGGAACGGGCAATCAGCCCCAGCATTTT CASSTRGTGNQPQHF
16 NA TRBD1 TRBJ1-5 TRBV19 TGTGCCAGTAGTCGGGGGACAGGGGGTGCCCATCAGCCCCAGCATTTT CASSRGTGGAHQPQHF
17 few NA TRBJ2-3 TRBV4-2 TGTGCCAGCAGCCAAGATCTGGACAGCTTAGGCACAGATACGCAGTATTTT CASSQDLDSLGTDTQYF
11 NA NA TRBJ2-7 TRBV5-6 TGTGCCAGCAGCTTGCAGTCCGAGCAGTACTTC CASSLQSEQYF
15 NA TRBD2 TRBJ2-2 TRBV19 TGTGCCAGTAGCACTAGCGGGGGGAACACCGGGGAGCTGTTTTTT CASSTSGGNTGELFF
14 NA TRBD1 TRBJ2-5 TRBV9 TGTGCCAGCAGCGGGACAGGGGGGGCAGAGACCCAGTACTTC CASSGTGGAETQYF
12 NA NA TRBJ1-2 TRBV19 TGTGCCAGTGGATTACAGGGAAATGGCTACACCTTC CASGLQGNGYTF
16 NA TRBD1 TRBJ1-3 TRBV7-2 TGTGCCAGCAGCTTAGCGACAGGGCGGTTAGGAAACACCATATATTTT CASSLATGRLGNTIYF
16 NA NA TRBJ2-6 TRBV7-3 TGTGCCAGCAGCTTACCCACTCGTACGGGGGCCAACGTCCTGACTTTC CASSLPTRTGANVLTF
13 NA TRBD1 TRBJ1-4 TRBV7-9 TGTGCCAGCAGCTTATCGGACAGGGCGGCTCTGTTTTTT CASSLSDRAALFF
12 NA NA TRBJ1-2 TRBV16 TGTGCCAGCAGCCAAGACTCCTATGGCTACACCTTC CASSQDSYGYTF
16 NA TRBD1 TRBJ1-2 TRBV3-1/TRBV3-2 TGTGCCAGCAGCCAAGACGGGACAGGGGGGAACTATGGCTACACCTTC CASSQDGTGGNYGYTF
15 NA NA TRBJ2-1 TRBV4-1 TGCGCCAGCAGCCAAGTACGGGGGAACTACAATGAGCAGTTCTTC CASSQVRGNYNEQFF
15 NA NA TRBJ2-1 TRBV5-8 TGTGCCAGCACTCCTGGGCTGAGCTCCTACAATGAGCAGTTCTTC CASTPGLSSYNEQFF
17 NA TRBD1 TRBJ1-1 TRBV7-2 TGTGCCAGCAGCGGGAGGATCAGGGGGCCCCCGAACACTGAAGCTTTCTTT CASSGRIRGPPNTEAFF
16 NA NA TRBJ1-1 TRBV18 TGTGCCAGCTCACCAAGTGGGCCAGGGGTGAACACTGAAGCTTTCTTT CASSPSGPGVNTEAFF
13 NA NA TRBJ1-5 TRBV27 TGTGCCAGCAGCCCCTCCCCCAATCAGCCCCAGCATTTT CASSPSPNQPQHF
16 NA NA TRBJ1-1 TRBV7-2 TGTGCCAGCAGCTTAGCGCAAGGCGGACAGAACACTGAAGCTTTCTTT CASSLAQGGQNTEAFF
17 NA NA TRBJ2-1 TRBV6-2/TRBV6-3 TGTGCCAGCAGTTTCCCCCTTCGGGGGTACTCCTACAATGAGCAGTTCTTC CASSFPLRGYSYNEQFF
15 NA TRBD2 TRBJ2-3 TRBV25-1 TGTGCCAGTGGGAGAGACGGGGGGGCCCAAGATACGCAGTATTTT CASGRDGGAQDTQYF
14 NA TRBD1 TRBJ1-2 TRBV5-5 TGTGCCAGCAGCTTTCAGGGGGCCGGCTATGGCTACACCTTC CASSFQGAGYGYTF
14 NA NA TRBJ1-2 TRBV19 TGTGCCAGTAGTATTATGATCCGGGGTCATGGCTACACCTTC CASSIMIRGHGYTF
15 once TRBD1 TRBJ2-2 TRBV11-3 TGTGCCAGCAGCCCCACAGGGGCGGGCACCGGGGAGCTGTTTTTT CASSPTGAGTGELFF
14 NA TRBD1 TRBJ1-5 TRBV3-1/TRBV3-2 TGTGCCAGCAGCCCGGGACAGGGAAATCAGCCCCAGCATTTT CASSPGQGNQPQHF
13 NA NA TRBJ2-3 TRBV11-3 TGTGCCAGCAGCTTAAGCGATGGAGATACGCAGTATTTT CASSLSDGDTQYF
17 NA NA TRBJ2-3 TRBV24-1 TGTGCCACCAGTGATTTAACACAGGTCTTCTCCACAGATACGCAGTATTTT CATSDLTQVFSTDTQYF
15 few TRBD2 TRBJ2-1 TRBV5-1 TGCGCCAGCAGCTTGGTAACGGGGGGTTTGGATGAGCAGTTCTTC CASSLVTGGLDEQFF
14 NA NA TRBJ2-5 TRBV7-3 TGTGCCAGCAGCCCCGGGGGATCTAGGGAGACCCAGTACTTC CASSPGGSRETQYF
16 NA NA TRBJ2-7 TRBV14 TGTGCCAGCAGCCAAGCCATTGGTCAGGGGGGCTACGAGCAGTACTTC CASSQAIGQGGYEQYF
12 NA NA TRBJ1-2 TRBV7-9 TGTGCCAGCAGCTCGGACATACGCGGCTACACCTTC CASSSDIRGYTF
14 NA NA TRBJ2-7 TRBV6-5 TGTGCCAGCAGCCGACCGGGACAATCCTACGAGCAGTACTTC CASSRPGQSYEQYF
15 many TRBD1 TRBJ1-2 TRBV6-5 TGTGCCAGCAGTTGGACCGGACAGGGTAACTATGGCTACACCTTC CASSWTGQGNYGYTF
13 NA NA TRBJ2-7 TRBV12-3/TRBV12-4 TGTGCCAGCAGTCTAAACGTTGCCTACGAGCAGTACTTC CASSLNVAYEQYF
14 NA NA TRBJ1-2 TRBV7-9 TGTGCCAGCAGCCCCCTTGGGGGGAACTATGGCTACACCTTC CASSPLGGNYGYTF
14 once NA TRBJ1-2 TRBV6-5 TGTGCCAGCAGCGGTCGACAGGCCGGGGATGGCTACACCTTC CASSGRQAGDGYTF
11 NA TRBD2 TRBJ2-1 TRBV30 TGTGCCTCCACCGGACTAGCGGGGTTGTTCTTC CASTGLAGLFF
14 NA NA TRBJ2-1 TRBV6-5 TGTGCCAGCCAACGAAATTTCGGGTCCAATGAGCAGTTCTTC CASQRNFGSNEQFF
17 few TRBD2 TRBJ2-7 TRBV4-1 TGCGCCAGCAGCCAGATAGATATGGGACTAGCGTCCCACGAGCAGTACTTC CASSQIDMGLASHEQYF
13 NA NA TRBJ1-1 TRBV7-2 TGTGCCAGCAGCTTAGTGATGAGGCCCGAAGCTTTCTTT CASSLVMRPEAFF
14 NA TRBD1 TRBJ1-2 TRBV18 TGTGCCAGCTCATCAGGTGACAGGGCTTACGGCTACACCTTC CASSSGDRAYGYTF
15 NA TRBD1 TRBJ1-1 TRBV27 TGTGCCAGCAGTACTGGGACAGGGTGGAACACTGAAGCTTTCTTT CASSTGTGWNTEAFF
14 NA NA TRBJ1-1 TRBV3-1/TRBV3-2 TGTGCCAGCAGCCAAGTACCAGGGCCTATTGAAGCTTTCTTT CASSQVPGPIEAFF
11 NA NA TRBJ1-1 TRBV6-2/TRBV6-3 TGTGCCAGCAGTTCTCCGGGTATCGCTTTCTTT CASSSPGIAFF
13 NA TRBD1 TRBJ1-2 TRBV7-9 TGTGCCAGCAGCCCTGGACAGGGTATAGGCTACACCTTC CASSPGQGIGYTF
13 NA NA TRBJ1-1 TRBV30 TGTGCCTGGAGTCAGGGACAGAACACTGAAGCTTTCTTT CAWSQGQNTEAFF
14 NA TRBD2 TRBJ2-1 TRBV19 TGTGCCAGTAGTTCGAGCGGGGGGTACAATGAGCAGTTCTTC CASSSSGGYNEQFF
14 NA TRBD1 TRBJ1-2 TRBV3-1/TRBV3-2 TGTGCCAGCAGCCCTCGGGACAGGGGCTATGGCTACACCTTC CASSPRDRGYGYTF
14 NA NA TRBJ1-2 TRBV7-8 TGTGCCAGCAGCTGGACAGAACTTAACTATGGCTACACCTTC CASSWTELNYGYTF
16 NA TRBD1 TRBJ1-5 TRBV6-2/TRBV6-3 TGTGCCAGCAGTTCCCCTACGACAGGGAGCAATCAGCCCCAGCATTTT CASSSPTTGSNQPQHF
11 NA NA TRBJ1-2 TRBV20-1 TGCAGTGCCAACCGACTCGATGGCTACACCTTC CSANRLDGYTF
16 NA NA TRBJ1-2 TRBV6-5 TGTGCCAGCAGTTCTCGGCAGGGCGAGCTCTATGGAGGCTACACCTTC CASSSRQGELYGGYTF
14 NA NA TRBJ2-1 TRBV12-5 TGTGCTAGTGGTTTCAAGACAGGCCGTAGTGAGCAGTTCTTC CASGFKTGRSEQFF
14 NA TRBD2 TRBJ2-7 TRBV7-8 TGTGCCAGCAGAATAGCGGGGGGCTCCTACGAGCAGTACTTC CASRIAGGSYEQYF
13 NA TRBD2 TRBJ2-1 TRBV7-3 TGTGCCAGCGCTAGCGGGGGTTACAATGAGCAGTTCTTC CASASGGYNEQFF
15 NA TRBD1 TRBJ1-5 TRBV18 TGTGCCAGCTCCCCCGGGACAGGGGGAAATCAGCCCCAGCATTTT CASSPGTGGNQPQHF
12 NA NA TRBJ1-1 TRBV30 TGTGCCTGGAGTGTACTTGGCACTGAAGCTTTCTTT CAWSVLGTEAFF
14 NA NA TRBJ1-3 TRBV6-6 TGTGCCAGCAGTTACCGGGACTCTGGAAACACCATATATTTT CASSYRDSGNTIYF
13 NA NA TRBJ1-1 TRBV24-1 TGTGCCACCAGTGATTTAACGAGCAAACCTGCTTTCTTT CATSDLTSKPAFF
16 NA NA TRBJ2-1 TRBV20-1 TGCAGTGCTAGTTCTCTGGTGGGGAGCTCCTACAATGAGCAGTTCTTC CSASSLVGSSYNEQFF